Included here is one TCR beta chain sequence, with context. Its antigen is unidentified. The sample comes from a study of cytomegalovirus exposure and HLA in healthy donors. Broader study findings: Being productive about 90% or about 30% of the time was typical of most TCR beta V segments in an earlier analysis.

Amplification used 60 Vbeta primers and 13 Jbeta primers. TCRdb keeps only in-frame clones here, not all; method: immunoSEQ multiplex PCR. The data show about 120,000 clones, about 80% seen once. The J segment lost 0 bases and the V segment lost 7 bases, leaving 9 bases of the junction unmatched. The length of the CDR3 is 16 residues. The germline gives CDR1 LNHDA, CDR2 SQIVND (reference sequence). This TCR derives from a woman aged 45-60 years in good health and CMV-seronegative. V gene TRBV19 combines with J gene TRBJ1-5, with 7 positions matching TRBD1. Sequences were obtained from PBMCs. CDR3 in amino acids: CASKVTGIYSNQPQHF. The CDR3 nucleotides read TGTGCCAGTAAGGTGACAGGGATCTATAGCAATCAGCCCCAGCATTTT.